A selection of T cell receptor beta chains follows, all from one sample in a study of blood T cell repertoires in COVID-19. Assay used: immunoSEQ multiplex PCR; TCRdb lists only in-frame clones, some missing. The sample holds 170,000 or so clones, approximately 87% seen once. Sequenced material: peripheral blood. These receptor sequences come from a woman between 18 and 29 years old who had recovered from COVID-19. CDR3s include the opening cysteine and the closing phenylalanine or tryptophan. D genes are given only for firm matches. Clone size appears in some rows only: once, few, many, or a class for an expanded clone.

TRBV6-2/TRBV6-3	TRBJ1-5	TRBD1	NA	17	TGTGCCAGCAGTTACATCCCGGGACAGGGGGCAAGTCAGCCCCAGCATTTT	CASSYIPGQGASQPQHF
TRBV7-9	TRBJ2-1	TRBD2	NA	19	TGTGCCAGCCGCTCCCCCCTAGCGGGAGGGAAGAACTCCTACAATGAGCAGTTCTTC	CASRSPLAGGKNSYNEQFF
TRBV12-3/TRBV12-4	TRBJ1-1	NA	NA	12	TGTGCCAGCAGTCAAGACACGTTTGAAGCTTTCTTT	CASSQDTFEAFF
TRBV10-3	TRBJ1-1	NA	few	14	TGTGCCATCAGTGAAGGACAAGGAGGGGCTGAAGCTTTCTTT	CAISEGQGGAEAFF
TRBV6-2/TRBV6-3	TRBJ2-2	NA	NA	16	TGTGCCAGCAGTTATATGGGGCCTCGTGGCACCGGGGAGCTGTTTTTT	CASSYMGPRGTGELFF
TRBV5-6	TRBJ2-1	TRBD2	NA	14	TGTGCCAGCAGCCCGACTAGCGGATACAATGAGCAGTTCTTC	CASSPTSGYNEQFF
TRBV10-2	TRBJ2-1	TRBD2	few	15	TGCGCCAGCAGGGCCGGGACTAGCGGGGGGAATGAGCAGTTCTTC	CASRAGTSGGNEQFF
TRBV18	TRBJ1-2	TRBD1	NA	16	TGTGCCAGCTCCCGCACCGGGACAGCAGCTTCCTATGGCTACACCTTC	CASSRTGTAASYGYTF
TRBV7-2	TRBJ2-5	NA	NA	13	TGTGCCAGCAGCCCACCGCTGGGCGAGACCCAGTACTTC	CASSPPLGETQYF
TRBV13	TRBJ2-7	NA	NA	13	TGTGCCAGCAGCTTGCCAGGGGCAGACGAGCAGTACTTC	CASSLPGADEQYF
TRBV5-1	TRBJ2-2	NA	once	11	TGCGCCAGCACCTCCACCGGGGAGCTGTTTTTT	CASTSTGELFF
TRBV10-3	TRBJ1-1	NA	NA	14	TGTGCCATCAGTGAGTCTCTCACATCTACTGAAGCTTTCTTT	CAISESLTSTEAFF
TRBV4-1	TRBJ1-4	NA	NA	16	TGCGCCAGCAGCCAAGATCCCTACAGGTCGTATGAAAAACTGTTTTTT	CASSQDPYRSYEKLFF
TRBV4-3	TRBJ2-5	TRBD2	many	15	TGCGCCAGCAGCCAAGAGCGGGGGGGCCAAGAGACCCAGTACTTC	CASSQERGGQETQYF
TRBV5-4	TRBJ1-1	NA	NA	13	TGTGCCAGCACCCCCAAGGACCAGGGGAAAGCTTTCTTT	CASTPKDQGKAFF
TRBV5-6	TRBJ2-7	NA	NA	13	TGTGCCAGCAGCTTGGGTCAGAGGTACGAGCAGTACTTC	CASSLGQRYEQYF
TRBV6-2/TRBV6-3	TRBJ2-6	TRBD2	few	15	TGTGCCAGCAGTTTGGGGGGGAGTGGGGCCAACGTCCTGACTTTC	CASSLGGSGANVLTF
TRBV6-5	TRBJ1-5	TRBD1	once	15	TGTGCCAGCAGTCCCCCGGACAGGGTCTATCAGCCCCAGCATTTT	CASSPPDRVYQPQHF
TRBV12-3/TRBV12-4	TRBJ2-7	NA	once	13	TGTGCCAGCAGTTTCGGTCCGTACTACGAGCAGTACTTC	CASSFGPYYEQYF
TRBV4-1	TRBJ1-5	NA	few	16	TGCGCCAGCAGCCAAACCCTTCGGTTGATTAATCAGCCCCAGCATTTT	CASSQTLRLINQPQHF
TRBV7-6	TRBJ2-5	TRBD2	NA	15	TGTGCCAGCAGTCCTCCGGGACTAACTCAAGAGACCCAGTACTTC	CASSPPGLTQETQYF
TRBV6-2/TRBV6-3	TRBJ2-7	TRBD2	NA	15	TGTGCCAGCAGTTTCAGGGCTAGCGGGGGCTACGAGCAGTACTTC	CASSFRASGGYEQYF
TRBV5-4	TRBJ1-5	TRBD1	few	15	TGTGCCAGCAGCCCCGACAGGGGTAGCAATCAGCCCCAGCATTTT	CASSPDRGSNQPQHF
TRBV3-1/TRBV3-2	TRBJ1-1	NA	NA	13	TGTGCCAGCAGCCAAGAATGGCGGCCCAAAGCTTTCTTT	CASSQEWRPKAFF
TRBV27	TRBJ2-5	NA	once	15	TGTGCCAGCAGTTTATCGATAGTGTACCAAGAGACCCAGTACTTC	CASSLSIVYQETQYF
TRBV21-1	TRBJ2-1	NA	NA	18	TGTGCCAGCAGCAAGTGTATCGGCCCAGGGCACAATCACAATGAGCAGTTCTTC	CASSKCIGPGHNHNEQFF
TRBV5-4	TRBJ2-7	TRBD2	NA	14	TGTGCCAGCAGCTTGGGCGGGGGGTTCTACGAGCAGTACTTC	CASSLGGGFYEQYF
TRBV2	TRBJ1-1	NA	NA	15	TGTGCCAGCAGTGAAGCAACCCTAGGGGACACTGAAGCTTTCTTT	CASSEATLGDTEAFF
TRBV2	TRBJ2-5	NA	many	13	TGTGCCAGTCTTCAGGGCCCTAAAGAGACCCAGTACTTC	CASLQGPKETQYF
TRBV30	TRBJ1-1	NA	NA	14	TGTGCCTGGAGTGTCCCCAGGGGTTCCACTGAAGCTTTCTTT	CAWSVPRGSTEAFF
TRBV11-1	TRBJ2-2	TRBD2	NA	14	TGTGCCAGCAGCTTACAGCGGGGGTTCGGGGAGCTGTTTTTT	CASSLQRGFGELFF
TRBV6-5	TRBJ2-1	TRBD2	NA	16	TGTGCCAGCAGTTACTCGCTAGCGGGGGGGCGTAATGAGCAGTTCTTC	CASSYSLAGGRNEQFF
TRBV18	TRBJ1-6	NA	NA	20	TGTGCCAGCTCACCACCCAGGCCCCAAGCGGGGGAGAAGGATAATTCACCCCTCCACTTT	CASSPPRPQAGEKDNSPLHF
TRBV6-5	TRBJ2-3	NA	once	16	TGTGCCAGCAGTTACCGGGCAGGGTGGGTGTCAGATACGCAGTATTTT	CASSYRAGWVSDTQYF